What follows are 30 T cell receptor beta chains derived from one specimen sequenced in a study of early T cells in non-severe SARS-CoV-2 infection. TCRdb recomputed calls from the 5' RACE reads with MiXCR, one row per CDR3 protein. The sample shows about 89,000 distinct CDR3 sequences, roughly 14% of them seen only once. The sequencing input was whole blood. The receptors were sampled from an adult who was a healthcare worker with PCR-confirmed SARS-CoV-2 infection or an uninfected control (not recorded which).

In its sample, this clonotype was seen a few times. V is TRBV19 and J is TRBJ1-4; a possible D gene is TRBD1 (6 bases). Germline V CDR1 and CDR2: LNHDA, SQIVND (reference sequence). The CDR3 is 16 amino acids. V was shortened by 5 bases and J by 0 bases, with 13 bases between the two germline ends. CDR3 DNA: TGTGCCAGTAGTTTACGGACAGTTGCAACTAATGAAAAACTGTTTTTT. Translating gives CASSLRTVATNEKLFF.

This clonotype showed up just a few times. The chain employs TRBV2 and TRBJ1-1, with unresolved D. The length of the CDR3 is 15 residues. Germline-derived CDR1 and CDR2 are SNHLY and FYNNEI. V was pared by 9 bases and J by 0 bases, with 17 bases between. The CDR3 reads CAREKYSDLNTEAFF. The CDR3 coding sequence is TGTGCCAGAGAAAAATACTCGGACCTGAACACTGAAGCTTTCTTT.

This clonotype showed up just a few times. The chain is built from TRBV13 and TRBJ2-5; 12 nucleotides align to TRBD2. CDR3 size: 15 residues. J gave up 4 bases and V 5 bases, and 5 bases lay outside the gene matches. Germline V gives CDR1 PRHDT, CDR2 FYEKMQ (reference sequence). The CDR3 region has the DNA TGTGCCAGCAGCGCCCGACTAGCGGGAGCAGAGACCCAGTACTTC. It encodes CASSARLAGAETQYF. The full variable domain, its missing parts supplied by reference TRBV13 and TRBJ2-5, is AAGVIQSPRHLIKEKRETATLKCYPIPRHDTVYWYQQGPGQDPQFLISFYEKMQSDKGSIPDRFSAQQFSDYHSELNMSSLELGDSALYFCASSARLAGAETQYFGPGTRLLVL.

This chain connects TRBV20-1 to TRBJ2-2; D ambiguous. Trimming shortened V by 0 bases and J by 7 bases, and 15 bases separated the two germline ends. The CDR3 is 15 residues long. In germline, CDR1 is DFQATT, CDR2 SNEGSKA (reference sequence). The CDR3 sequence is CSARESLGKVGELFF. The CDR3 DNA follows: TGCAGTGCTAGAGAATCCCTAGGGAAGGTCGGGGAGCTGTTTTTT.

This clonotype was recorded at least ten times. DNA of the CDR3: TGTGCCAGCAGTGAATCAACGTATTTGGAAAAACTGTTTTTT. Amino acids: CASSESTYLEKLFF. This chain uses TRBV25-1 with TRBJ1-4; no clear D. CDR3 size: 14 residues. CDR1 and CDR2 from the germline V gene are MGHDK and SYGVNS. Trimming took off 1 base at V and 8 bases at J, with 11 bases between the two ends.

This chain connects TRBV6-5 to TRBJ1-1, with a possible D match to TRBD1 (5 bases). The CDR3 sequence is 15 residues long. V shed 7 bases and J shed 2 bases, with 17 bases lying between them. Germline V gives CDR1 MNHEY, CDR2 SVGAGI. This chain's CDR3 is CASTNTLDSNTEAFF. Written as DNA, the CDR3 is TGTGCCAGCACAAACACCCTTGACAGTAACACTGAAGCTTTCTTT.

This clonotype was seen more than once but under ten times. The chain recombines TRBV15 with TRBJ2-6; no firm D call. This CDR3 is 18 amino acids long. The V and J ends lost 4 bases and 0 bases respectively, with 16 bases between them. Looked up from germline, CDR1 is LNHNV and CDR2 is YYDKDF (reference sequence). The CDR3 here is CATSKRQVPNSGANVLTF. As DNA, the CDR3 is TGTGCCACCAGCAAACGGCAGGTACCGAACTCTGGGGCCAACGTCCTGACTTTC.

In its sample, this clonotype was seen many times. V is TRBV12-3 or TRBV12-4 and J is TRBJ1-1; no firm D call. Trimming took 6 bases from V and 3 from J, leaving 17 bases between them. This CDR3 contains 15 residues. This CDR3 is CASSPLGGADTEAFF. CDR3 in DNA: TGTGCCAGCAGCCCCCTAGGAGGTGCGGACACTGAAGCTTTCTTT.

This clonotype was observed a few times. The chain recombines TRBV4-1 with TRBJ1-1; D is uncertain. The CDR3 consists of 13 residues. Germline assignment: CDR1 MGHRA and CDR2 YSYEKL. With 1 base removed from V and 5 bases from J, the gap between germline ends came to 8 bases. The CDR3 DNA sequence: TGCGCCAGCAGCCAAGGTCCGCCGACTGAAGCTTTCTTT. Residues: CASSQGPPTEAFF.

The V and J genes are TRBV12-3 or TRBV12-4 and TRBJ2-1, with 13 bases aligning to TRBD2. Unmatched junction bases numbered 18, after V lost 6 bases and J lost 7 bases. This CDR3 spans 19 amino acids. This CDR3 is CASSRIRLAGGPLKNEQFF. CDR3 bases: TGTGCCAGCAGCAGGATCCGACTAGCGGGGGGACCCCTAAAGAATGAGCAGTTCTTC.

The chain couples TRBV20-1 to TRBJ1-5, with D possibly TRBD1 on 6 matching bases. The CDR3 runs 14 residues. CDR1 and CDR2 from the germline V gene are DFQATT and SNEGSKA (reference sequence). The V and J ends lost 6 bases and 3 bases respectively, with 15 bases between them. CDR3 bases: TGCAGTGCAAAAGGAAGGGGGTTCAATCAGCCCCAGCATTTT. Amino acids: CSAKGRGFNQPQHF.

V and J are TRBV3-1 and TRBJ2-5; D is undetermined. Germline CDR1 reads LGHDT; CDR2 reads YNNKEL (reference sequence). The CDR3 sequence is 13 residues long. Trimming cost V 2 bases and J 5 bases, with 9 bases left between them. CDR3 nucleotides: TGTGCCAGCAGCCAATTTGGGCTGGAGACCCAGTACTTC. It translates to CASSQFGLETQYF.

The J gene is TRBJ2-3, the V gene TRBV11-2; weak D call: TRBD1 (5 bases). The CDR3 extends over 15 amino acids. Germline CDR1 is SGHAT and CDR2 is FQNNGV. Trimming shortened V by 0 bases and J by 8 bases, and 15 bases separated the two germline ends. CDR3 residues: CASSLEVTREGTQYF. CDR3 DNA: TGTGCCAGCAGCTTAGAGGTGACCAGGGAAGGTACGCAGTATTTT.

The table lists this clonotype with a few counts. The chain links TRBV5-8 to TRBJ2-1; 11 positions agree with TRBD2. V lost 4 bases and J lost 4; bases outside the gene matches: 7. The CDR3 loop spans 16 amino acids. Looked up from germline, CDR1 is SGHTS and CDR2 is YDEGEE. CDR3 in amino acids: CASSPRLAGRYNEQFF. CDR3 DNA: TGTGCCAGCAGCCCGCGACTAGCGGGGCGTTACAATGAGCAGTTCTTC.

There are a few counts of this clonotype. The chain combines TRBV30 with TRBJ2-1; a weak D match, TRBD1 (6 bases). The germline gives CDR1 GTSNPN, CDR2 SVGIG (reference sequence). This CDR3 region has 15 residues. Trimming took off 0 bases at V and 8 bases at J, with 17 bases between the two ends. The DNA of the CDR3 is TGTGCCTGGAGTGTGACCGGACAGATAAGGCATGAGCAGTTCTTC. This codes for CAWSVTGQIRHEQFF.

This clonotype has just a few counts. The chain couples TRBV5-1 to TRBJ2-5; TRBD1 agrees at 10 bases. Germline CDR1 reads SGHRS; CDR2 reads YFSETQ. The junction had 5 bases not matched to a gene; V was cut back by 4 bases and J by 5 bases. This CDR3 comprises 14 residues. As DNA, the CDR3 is TGCGCCAGCAGCCTAGGGACAGGGGTGGAGACCCAGTACTTC. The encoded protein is CASSLGTGVETQYF.

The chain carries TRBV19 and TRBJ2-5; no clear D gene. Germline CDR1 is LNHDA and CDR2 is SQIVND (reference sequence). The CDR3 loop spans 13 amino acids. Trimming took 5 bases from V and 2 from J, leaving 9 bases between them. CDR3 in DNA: TGTGCCAGTAGTCGCGACACACAAGAGACCCAGTACTTC. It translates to CASSRDTQETQYF.

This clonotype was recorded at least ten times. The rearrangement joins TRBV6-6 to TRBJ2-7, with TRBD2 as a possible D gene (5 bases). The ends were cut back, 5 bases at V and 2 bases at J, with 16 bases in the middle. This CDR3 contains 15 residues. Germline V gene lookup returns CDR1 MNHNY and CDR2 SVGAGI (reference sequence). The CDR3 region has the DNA TGTGCCAGCAGTCCCCTCGAACTAGTCCCCTACGAGCAGTACGTC. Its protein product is CASSPLELVPYEQYV.

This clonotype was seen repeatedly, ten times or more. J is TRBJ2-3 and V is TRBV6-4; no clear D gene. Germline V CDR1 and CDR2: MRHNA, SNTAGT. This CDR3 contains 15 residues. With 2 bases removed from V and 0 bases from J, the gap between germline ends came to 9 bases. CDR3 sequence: CASSDRAASTDTQYF. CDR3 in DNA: TGTGCCAGCAGTGACCGGGCAGCTAGCACAGATACGCAGTATTTT.

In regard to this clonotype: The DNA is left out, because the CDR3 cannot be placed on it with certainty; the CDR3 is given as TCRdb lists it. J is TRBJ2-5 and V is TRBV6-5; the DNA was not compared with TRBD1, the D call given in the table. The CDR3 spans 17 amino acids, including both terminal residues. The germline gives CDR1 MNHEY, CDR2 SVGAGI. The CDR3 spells CASSYSNFGAGVLAQYF.

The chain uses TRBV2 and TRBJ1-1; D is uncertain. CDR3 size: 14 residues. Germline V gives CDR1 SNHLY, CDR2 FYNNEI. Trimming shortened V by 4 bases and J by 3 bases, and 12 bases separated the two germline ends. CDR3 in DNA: TGTGCCAGCAGTGCCGTCACGGACGACACTGAAGCTTTCTTT. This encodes CASSAVTDDTEAFF.

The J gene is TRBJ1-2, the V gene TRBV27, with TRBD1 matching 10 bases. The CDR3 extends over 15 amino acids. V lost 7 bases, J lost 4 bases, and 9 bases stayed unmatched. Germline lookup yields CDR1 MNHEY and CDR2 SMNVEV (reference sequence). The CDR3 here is CASIPRQGAFYGYTF. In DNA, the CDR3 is TGTGCCAGCATCCCCCGACAGGGGGCCTTCTATGGCTACACCTTC.

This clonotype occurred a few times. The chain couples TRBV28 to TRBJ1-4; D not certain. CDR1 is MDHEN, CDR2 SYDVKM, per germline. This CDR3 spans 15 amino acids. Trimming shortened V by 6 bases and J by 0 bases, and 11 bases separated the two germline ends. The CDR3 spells CASSLQPATNEKLFF. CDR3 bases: TGTGCCAGCAGCCTCCAGCCTGCAACTAATGAAAAACTGTTTTTT.

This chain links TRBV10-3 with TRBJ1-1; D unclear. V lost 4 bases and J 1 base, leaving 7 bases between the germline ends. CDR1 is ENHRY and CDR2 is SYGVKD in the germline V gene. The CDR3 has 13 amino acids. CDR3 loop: CAISVGGNTEAFF. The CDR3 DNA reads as TGTGCCATCAGTGTCGGAGGGAACACTGAAGCTTTCTTT.

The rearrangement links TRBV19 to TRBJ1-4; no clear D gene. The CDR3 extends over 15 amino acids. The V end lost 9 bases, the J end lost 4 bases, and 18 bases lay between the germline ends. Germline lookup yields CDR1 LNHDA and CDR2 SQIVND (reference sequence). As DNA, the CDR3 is TGTGCCAGCACCCTCGGTGGTTTAGATAATGAAAAACTGTTTTTT. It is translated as CASTLGGLDNEKLFF. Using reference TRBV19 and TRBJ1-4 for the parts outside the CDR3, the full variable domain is DGGITQSPKYLFRKEGQNVTLSCEQNLNHDAMYWYRQDPGQGLRLIYYSQIVNDFQKGDIAEGYSVSREKKESFPLTVTSAQKNPTAFYLCASTLGGLDNEKLFFGSGTQLSVL.

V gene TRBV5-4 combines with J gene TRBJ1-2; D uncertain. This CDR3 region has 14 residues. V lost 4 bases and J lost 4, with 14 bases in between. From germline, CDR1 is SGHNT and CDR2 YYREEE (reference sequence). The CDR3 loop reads CASSADQQTYGYTF. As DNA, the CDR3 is TGTGCCAGCAGCGCAGACCAGCAAACCTATGGCTACACCTTC.

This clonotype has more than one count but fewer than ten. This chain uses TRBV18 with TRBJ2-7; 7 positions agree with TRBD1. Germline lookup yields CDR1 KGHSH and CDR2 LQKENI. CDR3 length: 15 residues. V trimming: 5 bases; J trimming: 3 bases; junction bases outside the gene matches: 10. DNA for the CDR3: TGTGCCAGCTCATCCTCACCCCGACAGGGCTACGAGCAGTACGTC. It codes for CASSSSPRQGYEQYV.

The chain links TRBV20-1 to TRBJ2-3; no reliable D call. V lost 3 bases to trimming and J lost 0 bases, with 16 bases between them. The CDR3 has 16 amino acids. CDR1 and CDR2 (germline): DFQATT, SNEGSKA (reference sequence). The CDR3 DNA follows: TGCAGTGCTAGTAATTGGGTCTTCCCTAGCACAGATACGCAGTATTTT. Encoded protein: CSASNWVFPSTDTQYF.

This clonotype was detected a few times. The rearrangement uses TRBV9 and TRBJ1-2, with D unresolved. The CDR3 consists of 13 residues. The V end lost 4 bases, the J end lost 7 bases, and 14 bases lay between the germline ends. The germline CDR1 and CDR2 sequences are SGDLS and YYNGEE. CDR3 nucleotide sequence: TGTGCCAGCAGCCTCGAAGGGTACCGTGGCTACACCTTC. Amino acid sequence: CASSLEGYRGYTF.

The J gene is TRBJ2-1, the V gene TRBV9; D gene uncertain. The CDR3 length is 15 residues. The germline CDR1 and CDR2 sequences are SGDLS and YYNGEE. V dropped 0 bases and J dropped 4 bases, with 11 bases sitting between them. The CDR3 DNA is TGTGCCAGCAGCGTAGACCTGGGAAAATACAATGAGCAGTTCTTC. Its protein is CASSVDLGKYNEQFF. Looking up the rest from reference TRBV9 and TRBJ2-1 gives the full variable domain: DSGVTQTPKHLITATGQRVTLRCSPRSGDLSVYWYQQSLDQGLQFLIQYYNGEERAKGNILERFSAQQFPDLHSELNLSSLELGDSALYFCASSVDLGKYNEQFFGPGTRLTVL.